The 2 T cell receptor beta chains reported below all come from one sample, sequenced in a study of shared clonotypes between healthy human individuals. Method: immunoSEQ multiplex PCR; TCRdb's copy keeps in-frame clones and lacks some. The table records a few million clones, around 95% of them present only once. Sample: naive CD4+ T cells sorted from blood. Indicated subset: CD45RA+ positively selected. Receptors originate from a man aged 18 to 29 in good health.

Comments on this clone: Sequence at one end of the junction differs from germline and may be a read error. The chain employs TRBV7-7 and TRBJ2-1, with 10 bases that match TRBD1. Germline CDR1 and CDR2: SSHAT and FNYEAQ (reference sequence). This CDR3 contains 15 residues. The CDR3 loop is CASSLGTGDSNEQFF. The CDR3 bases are TGTGCTAGCAGCTTGGGGACAGGGGACTCCAATGAGCAGTTCTTC. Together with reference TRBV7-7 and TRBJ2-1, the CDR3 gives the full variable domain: GAGVSQSPRYKVTKRGQDVTLRCDPISSHATLYWYQQALGQGPEFLTYFNYEAQPDKSGLPSDRFSAERPEGSISTLTIQRTEQRDSAMYRCASSLGTGDSNEQFFGPGTRLTVL.

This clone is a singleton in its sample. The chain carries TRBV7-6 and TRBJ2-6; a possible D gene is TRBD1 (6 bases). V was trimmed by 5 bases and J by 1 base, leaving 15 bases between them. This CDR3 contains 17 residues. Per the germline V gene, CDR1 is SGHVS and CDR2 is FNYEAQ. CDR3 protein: CASSPRPTGSGANVLTF. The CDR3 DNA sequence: TGTGCCAGCAGCCCACGCCCCACAGGGTCTGGGGCCAACGTCCTGACTTTC.